Described below is a single T cell receptor (beta chain) sequence and its context. Germline V CDR1 and CDR2: MNHEY, SVGAGI. Trimming stripped 7 bases from V and 4 bases from J, with 13 bases between. This CDR3 region has 14 residues. Libraries were prepared by immunoSEQ multiplex PCR; TCRdb keeps only in-frame clonotypes and omits some of them. The data show approximately 250,000 clones, with approximately 86% seen just once and around 5.5% held by the top ten. The sample originates from a study of blood T cell repertoires in COVID-19. The sample was peripheral blood. The origin of this receptor is a human donor in a cohort sampled during active COVID-19. The chain is built from TRBV6-5 and TRBJ1-4, with D possibly matching TRBD1 (5 bases). CDR3 in DNA: TGTGCCAGCACAACCACAGGCCGTAATGAAAAACTGTTTTTT. Translating gives CASTTTGRNEKLFF.